The rows below give T cell receptor beta chains drawn from one sample of a study of blood T cell repertoires in COVID-19. Here immunoSEQ multiplex PCR was the method, and the copy in TCRdb shows in-frame clones only, minus some. The table includes about 250,000 clones, roughly 84% detected once. The sample was peripheral blood. Every receptor here comes from a human donor with COVID-19, enrolled during active disease. The donor label of this sample is uncertain. CDR3s include the opening cysteine and the closing phenylalanine or tryptophan.

J | V | CDR3
TRBJ2-2 | TRBV14 | CASSQVRTGELFF
TRBJ2-7 | TRBV12-3/TRBV12-4 | CASRSGHYEQYF
TRBJ2-1 | TRBV6-6 | CASSYSPSYNEQFF
TRBJ2-1 | TRBV9 | CASSVGLAGELGGNEQFF
TRBJ2-3 | TRBV7-3 | CASSLTGTGGATDTQYF
TRBJ2-1 | TRBV5-1 | CASSFRLATGEQFF
TRBJ2-4 | TRBV7-3 | CASSLSPLAKNIQYF
TRBJ2-3 | TRBV5-1 | CASRLEGVTFSTDTQYF
TRBJ2-5 | TRBV5-6 | CASSSEGVETQYF
TRBJ2-1 | TRBV11-2 | CASSRGGGTSGSYNEQFF
TRBJ2-7 | TRBV4-1 | CASSQEGHEQYF
TRBJ1-1 | TRBV28 | CASSSGGGPLPEAFF
TRBJ2-1 | TRBV9 | CASSKGLAGLGEQFF
TRBJ1-6 | TRBV6-5 | CASRVEGGNSPLHF
TRBJ1-1 | TRBV10-1 | CASRPDRRHTEAFF
TRBJ2-1 | TRBV19 | CASSKREGRINEQFF
TRBJ1-1 | TRBV28 | CASSPGSVVRAFF
TRBJ1-1 | TRBV12-5 | CASGPRPVGANTEAFF
TRBJ2-1 | TRBV5-5 | CASSRTGGNEQFF
TRBJ1-5 | TRBV5-1 | CASSLAGNTNQPQHF
TRBJ2-7 | TRBV6-5 | CASSWGTGVYEQYF
TRBJ2-1 | TRBV28 | CASSSVYNEQFF
TRBJ1-6 | TRBV6-5 | CASRGQGVRTSPLHF
TRBJ2-2 | TRBV4-1 | CASSQRTLNDGELFF
TRBJ2-7 | TRBV6-5 | CASSRPSSYEQYF
TRBJ1-2 | TRBV6-5 | CASSYGGSNYGYTF
TRBJ2-5 | TRBV30 | CAWDRLGDVQETQYF
TRBJ1-5 | TRBV10-3 | CAISAGDSNQPQHF
TRBJ1-2 | TRBV29-1 | CSVELWWGAKYGYTF
TRBJ2-7 | TRBV7-2 | CASSSIAGPEREQYF
TRBJ2-1 | TRBV12-3/TRBV12-4 | CASSPGQGSEQFF
TRBJ2-7 | TRBV7-2 | CASSRPGTSLYEQYF
TRBJ2-7 | TRBV7-3 | CASSDPGAPPYEQYF
TRBJ1-2 | TRBV18 | CASSPGTGGLTNYGYTF
TRBJ2-2 | TRBV5-4 | CASSSRVVQNTGELFF
TRBJ2-2 | TRBV7-9 | CASSLLSGNTGELFF
TRBJ2-1 | TRBV29-1 | CSVEVAGLAGEQFF
TRBJ2-1 | TRBV24-1 | CATSDSSATNEQFF
TRBJ2-1 | TRBV11-2 | CASSDGLAGINEQFF
TRBJ2-2 | TRBV10-3 | CAIAQNTGELFF
TRBJ2-5 | TRBV6-2/TRBV6-3 | CASSPGLAAEAETQYF
TRBJ2-1 | TRBV11-3 | CASSFALATLNEQFF
TRBJ1-2 | TRBV12-3/TRBV12-4 | CASSRDRDYGYTF
TRBJ1-2 | TRBV27 | CASSLYGGGNYGYTF
TRBJ1-2 | TRBV9 | CASSVDIGDSWGTSYTF
TRBJ1-4 | TRBV19 | CASSTPGTGGEKLFF
TRBJ1-1 | TRBV6-2/TRBV6-3 | CASSYSQGITEAFF